The 22 T cell receptor beta chains presented below share a single source sample, sequenced in a study of cytomegalovirus exposure and HLA in healthy donors. The study ran its PCR with 60 Vbeta and 13 Jbeta primers. The repertoire was sequenced with immunoSEQ multiplex PCR; TCRdb's copy has only in-frame clones and lacks some. Found here are 170,000 or so clones, 84% of them singletons; the top ten hold under 5%. The sample taken for sequencing was PBMCs. These receptors were collected from a man younger than 30 in good health and CMV-seronegative.

This chain links TRBV18 with TRBJ2-7, with a weak D call TRBD1 (6 bases). CDR3 length: 19 residues. V dropped 3 bases and J dropped 4 bases, with 28 bases sitting between them. CDR1 is KGHSH and CDR2 is LQKENI in the germline V gene. The CDR3 nucleotides read TGTGCCAGCTCACCCCTCCACAGGGTGGCCGGTCGATTAAGGTACGAGCAGTACTTC. The encoded protein is CASSPLHRVAGRLRYEQYF.

The chain links TRBV7-9 to TRBJ1-2, with 10 bases lining up with TRBD1. The CDR3 has 14 residues. With 4 bases clipped from V and 8 bases from J, the junction kept 7 bases outside the gene matches. Germline CDR1 SEHNR, CDR2 FQNEAQ (reference sequence). The CDR3 reads CASSSGQGILGYTF. The CDR3 coding sequence is TGTGCCAGCAGCTCGGGACAGGGGATATTAGGCTACACCTTC.

About this clone: Distinct nucleotide sequences in the sample also encode this CDR3. V and J are TRBV28 and TRBJ2-3, with D unresolved. The CDR3 sequence is 11 residues long. From germline, CDR1 is MDHEN and CDR2 SYDVKM. V lost 5 bases and J 3 bases, leaving 3 bases between the germline ends. CDR3 protein: CASSLTDTQYF. The CDR3 DNA follows: TGTGCCAGCAGTCTTACAGATACGCAGTATTTT.

The chain couples TRBV6-5 to TRBJ2-1, with TRBD1 matching 7 bases. Germline CDR1 reads MNHEY; CDR2 reads SVGAGI. This CDR3 comprises 13 residues. The junction had 6 bases not matched to a gene; V was cut back by 5 bases and J by 8 bases. The CDR3 DNA reads TGTGCCAGCAGTAAACAGGGGTCTTATGAGCAGTTCTTC. Translating gives CASSKQGSYEQFF.

The rearrangement uses TRBV2 and TRBJ2-5; TRBD2 is a possible D gene (5 bases). Germline CDR1 is SNHLY and CDR2 is FYNNEI. The CDR3 runs to 14 residues. V lost 6 bases and J 0 bases, leaving 11 bases between the germline ends. The chain's CDR3 is CASRPGNNQETQYF. CDR3 coding DNA: TGTGCCAGCAGGCCCGGGAACAACCAAGAGACCCAGTACTTC.

The V and J genes are TRBV29-1 and TRBJ2-7; 7 bases are shared with TRBD1. V shed 6 bases, J shed 3 bases, and the junction held 5 bases outside the gene matches. CDR3 length equals 12 residues. Germline values: CDR1 SQVTM, CDR2 ANQGSEA. The chain's CDR3 is CSVRDSFYEQYF. In nucleotides, the CDR3 is TGCAGCGTCAGGGACAGCTTCTACGAGCAGTACTTC.

The chain uses TRBV7-9 and TRBJ2-3; D not certain. The CDR3 has 14 residues. V shed 3 bases and J shed 0 bases, with 7 bases lying between them. The V gene's germline CDR1 is SEHNR and CDR2 FQNEAQ (reference sequence). CDR3 sequence (DNA): TGTGCCAGCAGCTTCGTCTCTAGCACAGATACGCAGTATTTT. Translated: CASSFVSSTDTQYF. Full variable domain (remainder filled in from reference TRBV7-9 and TRBJ2-3): DTGVSQNPRHKITKRGQNVTFRCDPISEHNRLYWYRQTLGQGPEFLTYFQNEAQLEKSRLLSDRFSAERPKGSFSTLEIQRTEQGDSAMYLCASSFVSSTDTQYFGPGTRLTVL.

CDR3 sequence (DNA): TGCGCCAGCAGCCGAAGACCGGGACAGGGCTACGAGCAGTACTTC. Protein product: CASSRRPGQGYEQYF. The chain is built from TRBV5-1 and TRBJ2-7; 9 bases are shared with TRBD1. Germline values: CDR1 SGHRS, CDR2 YFSETQ. The CDR3 consists of 15 residues. With 4 bases clipped from V and 3 bases from J, the junction kept 8 bases outside the gene matches.

CDR3 DNA sequence: TGCGCCAGCAGCCAAGATAGAGGAATTAATTCACCCCTCCACTTT. It codes for CASSQDRGINSPLHF. The V and J genes are TRBV4-3 and TRBJ1-6; no reliable D call. CDR1 and CDR2 from the germline V gene are LGHNA and YSLEER. The CDR3 totals 15 residues. V was clipped by 0 bases and J by 6 bases, with 9 bases between them.

The gene calls are TRBV9 and TRBJ2-3, with D perhaps matching TRBD2 (5 bases). CDR3 length: 12 residues. The V end lost 3 bases, the J end lost 6 bases, and 8 bases lay between the germline ends. Germline CDR1 and CDR2: SGDLS and YYNGEE. The CDR3 coding sequence is TGTGCCAGCAGCGAGAGGGAGGATACGCAGTATTTT. Amino acid sequence: CASSEREDTQYF.

This chain uses TRBV28 with TRBJ2-3; D might be TRBD1 (6 bases). The germline V and J ends were trimmed by 8 bases and 2 bases, with 14 bases remaining between them. The CDR3 has 14 amino acids. Germline CDR1 MDHEN, CDR2 SYDVKM. The CDR3 DNA follows: TGTGCCAGCGTCCGGGACACCTACACAGATACGCAGTATTTT. This translates into CASVRDTYTDTQYF.

J is TRBJ2-1 and V is TRBV6-5; no reliable D call. This CDR3 spans 15 amino acids. Deletions cut 4 bases from V and 0 bases from J, with 10 bases between. CDR1 and CDR2 (germline): MNHEY, SVGAGI. CDR3 sequence reads: CASSSKQSSYNEQFF. The CDR3 DNA sequence: TGTGCCAGCAGTTCCAAGCAAAGCTCCTACAATGAGCAGTTCTTC.

The CDR3 is CASSFNQGTRGRRDTQYF. The CDR3 nucleotides are TGCGCCAGCAGCTTCAACCAGGGTACCAGGGGAAGAAGAGATACGCAGTATTTT. The V and J genes are TRBV5-1 and TRBJ2-3, with D perhaps TRBD1 (6 bases). The ends were cut back, 2 bases at V and 5 bases at J, with 24 bases in the middle. Germline loops: CDR1 SGHRS, CDR2 YFSETQ. The CDR3 totals 18 residues.

J is TRBJ2-1 and V is TRBV28; D perhaps matches TRBD1 (5 bases). The V end lost 6 bases, the J end lost 1 base, and 7 bases lay between the germline ends. The CDR3 extends over 13 amino acids. Germline CDR1 and CDR2: MDHEN and SYDVKM. DNA for the CDR3: TGTGCCAGCAGGGGGCGGTCCTACAATGAGCAGTTCTTC. Residues: CASRGRSYNEQFF. The full variable domain, with the rest looked up from reference TRBV28 and TRBJ2-1, is DVKVTQSSRYLVKRTGEKVFLECVQDMDHENMFWYRQDPGLGLRLIYFSYDVKMKEKGDIPEGYSVSREKKERFSLILESASTNQTSMYLCASRGRSYNEQFFGPGTRLTVL.

CDR3 bases: TGTGCCAGCACAAGTTCGGGACTATCATCCTACGAGCAGTACTTC. Its translation is CASTSSGLSSYEQYF. The chain is built from TRBV7-9 and TRBJ2-7; TRBD2 matches 7 bases. The CDR3 runs 15 residues. From germline, CDR1 is SEHNR and CDR2 FQNEAQ (reference sequence). V was clipped by 7 bases and J by 1 base; unmatched bases: 10.

The gene calls are TRBV4-2 and TRBJ2-2, with a weak D call TRBD1 (5 bases). Germline-derived CDR1 and CDR2 are LGHNA and YNFKEQ. V was pared by 0 bases and J by 4 bases, with 9 bases between. CDR3 length: 15 amino acids. The CDR3: CASSQDPGRTGELFF. CDR3 nucleotide sequence: TGTGCCAGCAGCCAAGATCCAGGGCGCACCGGGGAGCTGTTTTTT.

The chain carries TRBV5-1 and TRBJ1-4, with TRBD1 identical over 10 bases. The ends lost 2 bases at V and 7 bases at J; junction bases unmatched: 11. Per germline, CDR1 SGHRS and CDR2 YFSETQ. This CDR3 contains 17 residues. CDR3 residues: CASSLALLTGGVEKLFF. Here the CDR3 DNA reads TGCGCCAGCAGCTTAGCCTTACTGACAGGGGGCGTTGAAAAACTGTTTTTT.

The chain combines TRBV5-1 with TRBJ1-2; 8 bases are shared with TRBD1. The ends lost 4 bases at V and 2 bases at J; junction bases unmatched: 4. There are 14 residues in the CDR3. Germline V gene sequence: CDR1 SGHRS, CDR2 YFSETQ. The CDR3 DNA sequence: TGCGCCAGCAGCCCCGGACAGGGAAACTATGGCTACACCTTC. Amino acids: CASSPGQGNYGYTF.

The V gene is TRBV7-9, the J gene TRBJ2-1; TRBD2 matches 9 bases. This CDR3 spans 17 amino acids. The germline V gene encodes CDR1 SEHNR and CDR2 FQNEAQ (reference sequence). V shed 4 bases, J shed 8 bases, and the junction held 15 bases outside the gene matches. CDR3 residues: CASSSSSGAGSWDEQFF. For the CDR3, the DNA is TGTGCCAGCAGCTCTTCTAGCGGGGCCGGATCATGGGATGAGCAGTTCTTC. Complete variable domain (other parts from reference TRBV7-9 and TRBJ2-1): DTGVSQNPRHKITKRGQNVTFRCDPISEHNRLYWYRQTLGQGPEFLTYFQNEAQLEKSRLLSDRFSAERPKGSFSTLEIQRTEQGDSAMYLCASSSSSGAGSWDEQFFGPGTRLTVL.

The V call is TRBV12-5, the J call TRBJ2-2; 11 bases are shared with TRBD1. V was pared by 6 bases and J by 7 bases, with 10 bases of the junction left unmatched. Germline V CDR1 and CDR2: LGHNT, FRNRAP. This CDR3 is 16 amino acids long. The CDR3: CASGPPRTGGNGELFF. CDR3 sequence (DNA): TGTGCTAGTGGCCCCCCCCGGACAGGGGGCAACGGGGAGCTGTTTTTT. Drawing the rest from reference TRBV12-5 and TRBJ2-2, the complete variable domain is DARVTQTPRHKVTEMGQEVTMRCQPILGHNTVFWYRQTMMQGLELLAYFRNRAPLDDSGMPKDRFSAEMPDATLATLKIQPSEPRDSAVYFCASGPPRTGGNGELFFGEGSRLTVL.

V is TRBV7-9 and J is TRBJ1-3; TRBD1 might be the D (6 bases). Germline V gene data show CDR1 as SEHNR and CDR2 as FQNEAQ (reference sequence). V lost 1 base and J 2 bases, leaving 9 bases between the germline ends. This CDR3 comprises 15 residues. This CDR3 reads CASSLVAGAGNTIYF. The CDR3 coding sequence is TGTGCCAGCAGCTTAGTGGCAGGGGCTGGAAACACCATATATTTT. Supplemented by reference TRBV7-9 and TRBJ1-3, the full variable domain reads DTGVSQNPRHKITKRGQNVTFRCDPISEHNRLYWYRQTLGQGPEFLTYFQNEAQLEKSRLLSDRFSAERPKGSFSTLEIQRTEQGDSAMYLCASSLVAGAGNTIYFGEGSWLTVV.

The V gene is TRBV6-1, the J gene TRBJ2-1; 8 bases fit TRBD2. CDR1 MNHNS and CDR2 SASEGT come from the germline V gene. CDR3 length equals 14 residues. V was pared by 7 bases and J by 7 bases, with 9 bases of the junction left unmatched. The CDR3 sequence: CASTNGRAENEQFF. CDR3 sequence (DNA): TGTGCCAGCACAAACGGGAGGGCGGAGAATGAGCAGTTCTTC.